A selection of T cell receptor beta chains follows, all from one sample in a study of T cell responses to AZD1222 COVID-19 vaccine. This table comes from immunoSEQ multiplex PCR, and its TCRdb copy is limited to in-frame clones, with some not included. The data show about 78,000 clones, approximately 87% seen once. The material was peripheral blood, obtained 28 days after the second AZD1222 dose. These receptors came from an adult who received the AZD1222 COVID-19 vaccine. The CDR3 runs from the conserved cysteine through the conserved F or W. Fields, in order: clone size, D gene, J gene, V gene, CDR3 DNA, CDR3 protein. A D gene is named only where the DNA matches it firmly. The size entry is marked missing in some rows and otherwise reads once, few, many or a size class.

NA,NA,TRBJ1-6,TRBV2,TGTGCCAGCAACGGGATAAATAATTCACCCCTCCACTTT,CASNGINNSPLHF
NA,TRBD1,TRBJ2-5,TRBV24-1,TGTGCCACCAGTGATATTCGGACAGGGGTGGTAGAGACCCAGTACTTC,CATSDIRTGVVETQYF
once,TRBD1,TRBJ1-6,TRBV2,TGTGCCAGCAGCGCGGACAGGGGCTCCTATAATTCACCCCTCCACTTT,CASSADRGSYNSPLHF
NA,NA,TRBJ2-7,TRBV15,TGTGCCACCAGCAGAGATCGGGGGATTTACGAGCAGTACTTC,CATSRDRGIYEQYF
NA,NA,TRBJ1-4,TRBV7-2,TGTGCCGTCGGGTCAGGGGTTAATGAAAAACTGTTTTTT,CAVGSGVNEKLFF
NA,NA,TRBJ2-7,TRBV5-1,TGCGCCAGCAGCTTTTTAGGTGATGAGCAGTACTTC,CASSFLGDEQYF
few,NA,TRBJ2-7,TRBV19,TGTGCCAGTAGTCCCTCCCGGCAGGGGCGCCTCTACGAGCAGTACTTC,CASSPSRQGRLYEQYF
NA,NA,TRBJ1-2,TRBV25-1,TGTGCCAGCAGTGAGATGGGGGCCAGTGGCTACACCTTC,CASSEMGASGYTF
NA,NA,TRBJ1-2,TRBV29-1,TGCAGCGTTGCAGTAGGGGTCCTTGGTGGCTACACCTTC,CSVAVGVLGGYTF
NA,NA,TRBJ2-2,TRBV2,TGTGCCAGCAGCTACGGACAGCCGTATGGATACACCGGGGAGCTGTTTTTT,CASSYGQPYGYTGELFF
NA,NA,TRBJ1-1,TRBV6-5,TGTGCCAGCAGTTACTCGAGAGGTTACCGTGCTTTCTTT,CASSYSRGYRAFF
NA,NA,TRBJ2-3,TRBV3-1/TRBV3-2,TGTGCCAGCAGCCAAGTCGGAGGCAGGGACTTCCTCACAGATACGCAGTATTTT,CASSQVGGRDFLTDTQYF
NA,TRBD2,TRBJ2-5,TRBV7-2,TGTGCCAGCAGCTTAGTAGGCGGGGGGCAAACAGAGACCCAGTACTTC,CASSLVGGGQTETQYF
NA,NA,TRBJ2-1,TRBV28,TGTGCCAGCAGAGAGCGGGTCAATGAGCAGTTCTTC,CASRERVNEQFF
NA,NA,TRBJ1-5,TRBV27,TGTGCCAGCAGTACACTAGGGGGGGGCGGGCAGCCCCAGCATTTT,CASSTLGGGGQPQHF
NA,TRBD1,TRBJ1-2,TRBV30,TGTGCCTGGACTGGACAGGGACTTTATGGCTACACCTTC,CAWTGQGLYGYTF
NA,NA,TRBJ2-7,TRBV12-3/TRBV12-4,TGTGCCAGCAGCGCAGGGGTTTACGAGCAGTACTTC,CASSAGVYEQYF
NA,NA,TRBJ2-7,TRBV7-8,TGTGCCAGCAGCCCCGGCGGCGGAGGGCAATACTTC,CASSPGGGGQYF
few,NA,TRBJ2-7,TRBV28,TGTGCCAGCAGTCAATACACCTACGAGCAGTACTTC,CASSQYTYEQYF
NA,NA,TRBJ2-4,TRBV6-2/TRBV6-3,TGTGCCAGCAGTTATCAGGCGGCAGATTTAGCCAAAAACATTCAGTACTTC,CASSYQAADLAKNIQYF
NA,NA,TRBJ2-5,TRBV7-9,TGTGCCAGCAGTCGTACAGGGTCCCAGCCAGAGACCCAGTACTTC,CASSRTGSQPETQYF
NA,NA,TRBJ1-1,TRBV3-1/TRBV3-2,TGTGCCAGCAGCCAAAATGCTCCCCCCGCAGGGAGCACTGAAGCTTTCTTT,CASSQNAPPAGSTEAFF
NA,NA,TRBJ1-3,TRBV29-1,TGCAGCGTTTTAAACGACGCCTCTGGAAACACCATATATTTT,CSVLNDASGNTIYF
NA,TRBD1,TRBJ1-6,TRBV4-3,TGCGCCAGCAGCCAAGTGACAGGGGGTTTCTCACCCCTCCACTTT,CASSQVTGGFSPLHF
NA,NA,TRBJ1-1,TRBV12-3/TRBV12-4,TGTGCCAGCGGGAATCAGGGATTCACTGAAGCTTTCTTT,CASGNQGFTEAFF
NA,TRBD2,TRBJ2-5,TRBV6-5,TGTGCCAGCAGTTACTCGAAGACACGAGCGGGGGAGACCCAGTACTTC,CASSYSKTRAGETQYF
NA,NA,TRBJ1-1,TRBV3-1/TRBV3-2,TGTGCCAGCAGCCCTGCGGTGAACACTGAAGCTTTCTTT,CASSPAVNTEAFF
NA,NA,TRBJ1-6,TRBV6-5,TGTGCCAGCGCCCATGCGGGGGTGAATCCACCCCTCCACTTT,CASAHAGVNPPLHF
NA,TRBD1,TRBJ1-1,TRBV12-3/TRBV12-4,TGTGCCAGCAGCGTGACAGGGGATGAAGCTTTCTTT,CASSVTGDEAFF
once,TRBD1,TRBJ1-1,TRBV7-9,TGTGCCAGCAGCTCAGACAGGGGTGAAGCTTTCTTT,CASSSDRGEAFF
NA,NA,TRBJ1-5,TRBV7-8,TGTGCCAGCAGCTTAAGGACTGGCAATCAGCCCCAGCATTTT,CASSLRTGNQPQHF
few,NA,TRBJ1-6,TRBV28,TGTGCCAGCAGTTTATCTTGGGGGATCAGTACCCCTGAAACGCTCCACTTT,CASSLSWGISTPETLHF
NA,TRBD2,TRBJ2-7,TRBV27,TGTGCCAGCAGTTTGTTAGCGGGGGTGGCCTACGAGCAGTACTTC,CASSLLAGVAYEQYF
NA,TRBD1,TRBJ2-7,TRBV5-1,TGCGCCAGCAGCCGGACAGGGAGCTCCTACGAGCAGTACTTC,CASSRTGSSYEQYF
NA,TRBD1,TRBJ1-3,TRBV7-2,TGTGCCAGCAGCTACCGAGGACAGGGGAATGGAAACACCATATATTTT,CASSYRGQGNGNTIYF
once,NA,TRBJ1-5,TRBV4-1,TGCGCCAGCAGCCAAGGTCAATTGGTGGGTTCAGGCAATCAGCCCCAGCATTTT,CASSQGQLVGSGNQPQHF
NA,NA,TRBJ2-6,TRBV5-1,TGCGCCAGCACCCAGAGCTCTGGGGCCAACGTCCTGACTTTC,CASTQSSGANVLTF
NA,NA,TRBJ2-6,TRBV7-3,TGTGCCAGCAGCTTAACTGGGGCCAACGTCCTGACTTTC,CASSLTGANVLTF
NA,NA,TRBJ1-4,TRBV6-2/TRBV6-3,TGTGCCAGCAGTGACCCTGGCGCTAATGAAAAACTGTTTTTT,CASSDPGANEKLFF
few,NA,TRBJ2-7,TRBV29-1,TGCAGCGTTGAAGTCGGGCTGGCCTACGAGCAGTACTTC,CSVEVGLAYEQYF
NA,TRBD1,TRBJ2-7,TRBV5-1,TGCGCCAGCAGCAATACTCAACAGGGGAAGTACGAGCAGTACTTC,CASSNTQQGKYEQYF
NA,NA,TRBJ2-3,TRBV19,TGTGCCAGTTCTTCCGGGATGGGCCGCACAGATACGCAGTATTTT,CASSSGMGRTDTQYF